This T cell receptor (beta chain) emerged from a study of early T cells in non-severe SARS-CoV-2 infection. The wider study: The chains were unpaired, and the sequenced material was bulk RNA from unsorted whole blood.

The V gene's germline CDR1 is SNHLY and CDR2 FYNNEI. V was shortened by 6 bases and J by 5 bases, with 5 bases between the two germline ends. This CDR3 spans 12 amino acids. Tagging with unique molecular identifiers was applied to individual cDNA molecules. TCRdb reanalysed the 5' RACE reads using MiXCR and keeps one entry per CDR3 protein. The table includes more than 85,000 distinct CDR3 sequences, about an eighth detected once. V and J are TRBV2 and TRBJ1-6; D is unclear. The source is an adult who was a healthcare worker with PCR-confirmed SARS-CoV-2 infection or an uninfected control (not recorded which). The sample taken for sequencing was whole blood. CDR3 nucleotides: TGTGCCAGCAGACAGAATAATTCACCCCTCCACTTT. It encodes CASRQNNSPLHF. Filled out from reference TRBV2 and TRBJ1-6, the complete variable domain reads EPEVTQTPSHQVTQMGQEVILRCVPISNHLYFYWYRQILGQKVEFLVSFYNNEISEKSEIFDDQFSVERPDGSNFTLKIRSTKLEDSAMYFCASRQNNSPLHFGNGTRLTVT.